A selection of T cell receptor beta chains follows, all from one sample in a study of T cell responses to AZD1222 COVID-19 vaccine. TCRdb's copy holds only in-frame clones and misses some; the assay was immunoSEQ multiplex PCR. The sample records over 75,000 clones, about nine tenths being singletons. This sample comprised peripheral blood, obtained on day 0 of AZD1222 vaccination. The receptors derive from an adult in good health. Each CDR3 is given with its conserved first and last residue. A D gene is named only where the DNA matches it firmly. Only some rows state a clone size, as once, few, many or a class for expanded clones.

TGTGCCAGCAGTGAGATCCCGGCTGAAGCTTTCTTT,CASSEIPAEAFF,-,TRBV2,TRBJ1-1,-
TGTGCCAGTAGTATACGAGGGGCACACAATCAGCCCCAGCATTTT,CASSIRGAHNQPQHF,-,TRBV19,TRBJ1-5,-
TGCGCCAGCAGAGAACAGGGGGCTTTTAATTCACCCCTCCACTTT,CASREQGAFNSPLHF,TRBD1,TRBV5-1,TRBJ1-6,-
TGTGCCAGCAGCCTCCAGCGGGGGGGCCGGACCGGGGAGCTGTTTTTT,CASSLQRGGRTGELFF,TRBD2,TRBV5-4,TRBJ2-2,once
TGTGCCAGGCAGCGGGAGAGCTCCTACAATGAGCAGTTCTTC,CARQRESSYNEQFF,TRBD2,TRBV2,TRBJ2-1,-
TGTGCCAGCGGATCCCGCATCCCGTTCGAGCAGTACTTC,CASGSRIPFEQYF,-,TRBV28,TRBJ2-7,-
TGTGCCAGCAGCTTAGGACAGGGGGACACTGAAGCTTTCTTT,CASSLGQGDTEAFF,TRBD1,TRBV7-9,TRBJ1-1,-
TGTGCCAGCAGTGAATACGGTGTGGGCTCTTTC,CASSEYGVGSF,-,TRBV2,TRBJ2-7,once
TGTGCCAGCTCGTCCAGACAGACCTACGAGCAGTACTTC,CASSSRQTYEQYF,-,TRBV11-1,TRBJ2-7,once
TGTGCCAGTAGCCCTTCGGCGGCTAGCGGGAGATTTAGGAATGAGCAGTTCTTC,CASSPSAASGRFRNEQFF,TRBD2,TRBV19,TRBJ2-1,-
TGCGCCAGCAGCTTGTTACCGGGACTAGCGGATTACGAGCAGTACTTC,CASSLLPGLADYEQYF,TRBD2,TRBV5-1,TRBJ2-7,-
TGCGCCAGCAGCGGATCCCAGGGCGGGACAGATACGCAGTATTTT,CASSGSQGGTDTQYF,-,TRBV4-1,TRBJ2-3,-
TGCAGTGCTAGTTCGACCGGTCTTGGGTATAACAATCAGCCCCAGCATTTT,CSASSTGLGYNNQPQHF,-,TRBV20-1,TRBJ1-5,-
TGTGCCAGCAGCGCACCCCAGGCTGGTAATGAAAAACTGTTTTTT,CASSAPQAGNEKLFF,-,TRBV3-1/TRBV3-2,TRBJ1-4,-
TGCAGCGTTGATGGGGGGGGCGGGAGGTACAATGAGCAGTTCTTC,CSVDGGGGRYNEQFF,TRBD2,TRBV29-1,TRBJ2-1,-
TGTGCCATCAGTGAGTTAGAGACAGTGTCTTACGAGCAGTACTTC,CAISELETVSYEQYF,-,TRBV10-3,TRBJ2-7,-
TGTGCCAGCAGCCCCCGACTAGCGGGAGTGGTTCGGGCCGGGGAGCTGTTTTTT,CASSPRLAGVVRAGELFF,TRBD2,TRBV5-6,TRBJ2-2,-
TGTGCCAGCAGCTTGACAGGGGTCGGGCTTAGCTATGGCTACACCTTC,CASSLTGVGLSYGYTF,TRBD1,TRBV5-6,TRBJ1-2,-
TGTGCCGTCCGCAACTATGGCTACACCTTC,CAVRNYGYTF,-,TRBV7-9,TRBJ1-2,-
TGTGCCAGCAGCTTGGCCTTGACAGCCACCTACGAGCAGTACTTC,CASSLALTATYEQYF,-,TRBV5-6,TRBJ2-7,-
TGCAGCGTTGTCGCGGATCTCTATGGCTACACCTTC,CSVVADLYGYTF,-,TRBV29-1,TRBJ1-2,-
TGTGCCACCAGCAGTAGGGACAGTGCAACTAATGAAAAACTGTTTTTT,CATSSRDSATNEKLFF,TRBD1,TRBV15,TRBJ1-4,-
TGTGCCACCAGGTGGGACAAGAACACTGAAGCTTTCTTT,CATRWDKNTEAFF,-,TRBV15,TRBJ1-1,-
TGTGCCAGCAGCTTGTGGGAGGCCAAAAACATTCAGTACTTC,CASSLWEAKNIQYF,-,TRBV5-6,TRBJ2-4,-
TGTGCCAGCAGCCAAGCTGGGGGCGGGCGGCCCTACAATGAGCAGTTCTTC,CASSQAGGGRPYNEQFF,-,TRBV4-2,TRBJ2-1,-
TGTGCCAGCAGCCGGACAGGGGACGATCAAGAGACCCAGTACTTC,CASSRTGDDQETQYF,TRBD1,TRBV9,TRBJ2-5,-
TGTGCCAGCAGCCCGGCTAGGGGCGGGGTGGCTGAAGCTTTCTTT,CASSPARGGVAEAFF,-,TRBV7-2,TRBJ1-1,few
TGTGCCAGCAGTTTCATAAGCGGGCAGCCCCAGCATTTT,CASSFISGQPQHF,-,TRBV27,TRBJ1-5,-
TGTGCCAGCGGTACAGGGGTCGGGGCCAACGTCCTGACTTTC,CASGTGVGANVLTF,TRBD1,TRBV2,TRBJ2-6,once
TGTGCCAGCAGTGAAGCCCGTTTCTCCTACGAGCAGTACTTC,CASSEARFSYEQYF,-,TRBV2,TRBJ2-7,-